The 21 T cell receptor beta chains presented below share a single source sample, sequenced in a study of Graves' ophthalmopathy and Graves' hyperthyroidism. RNA transcripts provided the template for amplifying TCR beta CDR3 regions. The workflow started with a first-round RT-PCR run with HTBI primers and then moved on to a second-round multiplex PCR. TCRdb reprocessed the multiplex PCR reads with MiXCR, giving one entry per CDR3 protein. The top ten hold around 40% of the sample, which has about 740,000 distinct CDR3 sequences, about 44% seen once. The source material was peripheral blood. The receptors were gathered from an adult man with Graves' ophthalmopathy.

This clonotype has ten or more counts. The chain is built from TRBV29-1 and TRBJ1-1; D may be TRBD1 (6 bases). This CDR3 has 13 amino acids. Germline V gene data show CDR1 as SQVTM and CDR2 as ANQGSEA. V gave up 6 bases and J gave up 0 bases, with 11 bases separating them. The CDR3 DNA is TGCAGCGTATCGACAGGAATGAACACTGAAGCTTTCTTT. Residues: CSVSTGMNTEAFF.

This clonotype was found a few times. The chain combines TRBV25-1 with TRBJ2-5; TRBD2 matches 8 bases. The CDR3 contains 14 residues. The germline V gene encodes CDR1 MGHDK and CDR2 SYGVNS. V shed 5 bases and J 7 bases; nucleotides not matched to a gene: 9. CDR3 coding DNA: TGTGCCAGCAGTCGCCGGGGGGGGGAAGGGACCCAGTACTTC. Translation: CASSRRGGEGTQYF.

This chain uses TRBV13 with TRBJ1-1; 7 nucleotides match TRBD1. The CDR3 extends over 17 amino acids. Germline values: CDR1 PRHDT, CDR2 FYEKMQ (reference sequence). V trimming: 1 base; J trimming: 3 bases; junction bases outside the gene matches: 11. Here the CDR3 reads CASSLAGQGVVDTEAFF. CDR3 coding DNA: TGTGCCAGCAGCTTAGCCGGGCAGGGGGTGGTTGACACTGAAGCTTTCTTT.

The chain carries TRBV29-1 and TRBJ2-7; D possibly corresponds to TRBD1 (6 bases). CDR3 length: 13 amino acids. In germline, CDR1 is SQVTM, CDR2 ANQGSEA. Trimming left V 8 bases short and J 4 bases short, with 18 bases between. This CDR3 reads CSLPEGGAYEQYF. The CDR3 DNA sequence: TGCAGCTTACCGGAAGGGGGAGCGTACGAGCAGTACTTC.

The chain uses TRBV5-6 and TRBJ2-7; weak D call: TRBD1 (5 bases). The germline CDR1 and CDR2 sequences are SGHDT and YYEEEE. The CDR3 loop spans 14 amino acids. Trimming removed 2 bases at V and 3 bases at J, with 12 bases between. Here the CDR3 reads CASSLLQANYEQYF. CDR3 nucleotide sequence: TGTGCCAGCAGCTTATTACAGGCGAACTACGAGCAGTACTTC. The whole variable domain, filled in from reference TRBV5-6 and TRBJ2-7, reads DAGVTQSPTHLIKTRGQQVTLRCSPKSGHDTVSWYQQALGQGPQFIFQYYEEEERQRGNFPDRFSGHQFPNYSSELNVNALLLGDSALYLCASSLLQANYEQYFGPGTRLTVT.

The rearrangement links TRBV10-3 to TRBJ2-7; 8 bases are a match to TRBD1. Germline CDR1 is ENHRY and CDR2 is SYGVKD. The CDR3 consists of 15 residues. V shed 10 bases, J shed 3 bases, and the junction held 14 bases outside the gene matches. CDR3 coding DNA: TGTGCCAGCAGATCCGGACAGGGTTTGAGCTACGAGCAGTACTTC. This codes for CASRSGQGLSYEQYF.

This chain joins TRBV4-3 and TRBJ2-7; D is uncertain. The length of the CDR3 is 15 residues. The germline CDR1 and CDR2 sequences are LGHNA and YSLEER. Trimming took off 0 bases at V and 3 bases at J, with 12 bases between the two ends. CDR3 amino acids: CASSQEGVMGYEQYF. The CDR3 DNA reads as TGCGCCAGCAGCCAAGAAGGCGTTATGGGCTACGAGCAGTACTTC.

This clonotype was counted ten times or more. The chain joins TRBV10-2 to TRBJ2-7, with 10 bases matching TRBD2. The CDR3 totals 15 residues. The V gene's germline CDR1 is WSHSY and CDR2 SAAADI. V was pared by 2 bases and J by 1 base, with 2 bases of the junction left unmatched. In DNA form, the CDR3 reads TGCGCCAGCAGTGAGACGGGACTAGCGTCCTACGAGCAGTACTTC. Its translation is CASSETGLASYEQYF.

This clonotype was counted ten times or more. V gene TRBV7-6 combines with J gene TRBJ1-6, with a possible D match to TRBD1 (6 bases). Germline V gene data show CDR1 as SGHVS and CDR2 as FNYEAQ. Trimming took off 0 bases at V and 10 bases at J, with 16 bases between the two ends. CDR3 length: 16 residues. In DNA form, the CDR3 reads TGTGCCAGCAGCTTAGCGGAAGCGGGCAGGGGATCACCCCTCCACTTT. Protein: CASSLAEAGRGSPLHF.

This chain joins TRBV19 and TRBJ1-2; 12 bases line up with TRBD1. The CDR3 has 17 residues. Germline CDR1 is LNHDA and CDR2 is SQIVND (reference sequence). After removal of 4 bases from V and 7 bases from J, the junction contained 13 bases not matched to a gene. CDR3 coding DNA: TGTGCCAGTAGTACCTACCGGGACAGGGGGCGCGGAATTGGCTACACCTTC. Translating it yields CASSTYRDRGRGIGYTF. Together with reference TRBV19 and TRBJ1-2, the CDR3 gives the full variable domain: DGGITQSPKYLFRKEGQNVTLSCEQNLNHDAMYWYRQDPGQGLRLIYYSQIVNDFQKGDIAEGYSVSREKKESFPLTVTSAQKNPTAFYLCASSTYRDRGRGIGYTFGSGTRLTVV.

This clonotype was detected ten times or more. The gene calls are TRBV10-3 and TRBJ1-1; 7 bases are a match to TRBD1. This CDR3 region has 15 residues. With 2 bases clipped from V and 1 base from J, the junction kept 4 bases outside the gene matches. CDR1 and CDR2 (germline): ENHRY, SYGVKD. CDR3: CAISETGARNTEAFF. In DNA, the CDR3 is TGTGCCATCAGTGAGACAGGGGCAAGGAACACTGAAGCTTTCTTT.

This clonotype was seen a few times. The genes are TRBV7-9 and TRBJ2-2; 8 nucleotides align to TRBD2. This CDR3 comprises 14 residues. In germline, CDR1 is SEHNR, CDR2 FQNEAQ (reference sequence). J was trimmed by 5 bases and V by 10 bases; bases with no gene match: 9. Here the CDR3 DNA reads TGTGCCACCCGGCGGAGCGGGAGTACCGGGGAGCTGTTTTTT. This gives the protein CATRRSGSTGELFF.

The chain carries TRBV7-9 and TRBJ1-1; D remains ambiguous. Trimming took 8 bases from V and 1 from J, leaving 11 bases between them. Germline assignment: CDR1 SEHNR and CDR2 FQNEAQ (reference sequence). This CDR3 comprises 13 residues. The CDR3 here is CASASWTNTEAFF. The CDR3, as DNA: TGTGCCAGCGCCTCCTGGACGAACACTGAAGCTTTCTTT.

The rearrangement joins TRBV9 to TRBJ2-3; 8 bases are shared with TRBD1. This CDR3 spans 15 amino acids. Germline loops: CDR1 SGDLS, CDR2 YYNGEE. J gave up 0 bases and V 4 bases, and 4 bases lay outside the gene matches. CDR3 DNA sequence: TGTGCCAGCAGCCTTCGGACAGGGAGCACAGATACGCAGTATTTT. Its translation: CASSLRTGSTDTQYF.

CDR3 amino acids: CAISQQGPEAFF. CDR3 in DNA: TGTGCCATCAGTCAACAGGGACCTGAAGCTTTCTTT. V gene TRBV10-3 combines with J gene TRBJ1-1, with D perhaps matching TRBD1 (6 bases). This CDR3 has 12 amino acids. The ends were cut back, 5 bases at V and 6 bases at J, with 10 bases in the middle. Germline V gene sequence: CDR1 ENHRY, CDR2 SYGVKD.

The rearrangement links TRBV6-5 to TRBJ2-2, with 8 bases aligning to TRBD1. Unmatched junction bases numbered 5, after V lost 5 bases and J lost 3 bases. The V gene's germline CDR1 is MNHEY and CDR2 SVGAGI. CDR3 length: 15 residues. The CDR3 bases are TGTGCCAGCAGTAAGGGGACAGGATACACCGGGGAGCTGTTTTTT. Translating it yields CASSKGTGYTGELFF.

On this clonotype itself: This may come from a read error, since a much larger clone is one base off. This chain links TRBV7-8 with TRBJ2-5; 7 nucleotides line up with TRBD1. V lost 10 bases to trimming and J lost 5 bases; unmatched junction nucleotides: 13. The CDR3 totals 14 residues. The germline CDR1 and CDR2 sequences are SGHVS and FQNEAQ. The CDR3 region is CAISDGTEYETQYF. CDR3 DNA sequence: TGTGCCATCAGTGACGGGACAGAGTACGAGACCCAGTACTTC. The full variable domain, rest sourced from reference TRBV7-8 and TRBJ2-5, is GAGVSQSPRYKVAKRGQDVALRCDPISGHVSLFWYQQALGQGPEFLTYFQNEAQLDKSGLPSDRFFAERPEGSVSTLKIQRTQQEDSAVYLCAISDGTEYETQYFGPGTRLLVL.

The chain links TRBV7-9 to TRBJ1-4, with 11 nucleotides matching TRBD1. Germline CDR1 and CDR2: SEHNR and FQNEAQ (reference sequence). V shed 5 bases and J 7 bases; nucleotides not matched to a gene: 6. CDR3 length equals 15 residues. CDR3 in DNA: TGTGCCAGCAGCCAAGGTGGGACAGGGGGTGAAAAACTGTTTTTT. Protein: CASSQGGTGGEKLFF.

V and J are TRBV11-1 and TRBJ2-7, with 14 bases that match TRBD2. CDR3 length: 16 amino acids. Germline CDR1 SGHAT, CDR2 FQDESV (reference sequence). CDR3 in amino acids: CAKAGTSGRPDYEQYF. The DNA for the CDR3 is TGTGCGAAAGCAGGGACTAGCGGGAGACCCGACTACGAGCAGTACTTC.

The DNA for the CDR3 is TGCAGTGCTAGGTCCCCCAACTACGAGCAGTACTTC. This gives the protein CSARSPNYEQYF. The chain employs TRBV20-1 and TRBJ2-7; D is unresolved. V was pared by 3 bases and J by 3 bases, with 9 bases between. Germline CDR1 and CDR2: DFQATT and SNEGSKA (reference sequence). This CDR3 has 12 residues.

Only a few counts were recorded for this clonotype. The CDR3 here is CAIRESGSSYEQYF. The CDR3 region has the DNA TGTGCCATCAGAGAAAGCGGGAGCTCCTACGAGCAGTACTTC. V and J are TRBV10-3 and TRBJ2-7; the match to TRBD2 covers 8 bases. The CDR3 covers 14 residues. Trimming took 6 bases from V and 0 from J; bases not matched to a gene: 4. From germline, CDR1 is ENHRY and CDR2 SYGVKD.